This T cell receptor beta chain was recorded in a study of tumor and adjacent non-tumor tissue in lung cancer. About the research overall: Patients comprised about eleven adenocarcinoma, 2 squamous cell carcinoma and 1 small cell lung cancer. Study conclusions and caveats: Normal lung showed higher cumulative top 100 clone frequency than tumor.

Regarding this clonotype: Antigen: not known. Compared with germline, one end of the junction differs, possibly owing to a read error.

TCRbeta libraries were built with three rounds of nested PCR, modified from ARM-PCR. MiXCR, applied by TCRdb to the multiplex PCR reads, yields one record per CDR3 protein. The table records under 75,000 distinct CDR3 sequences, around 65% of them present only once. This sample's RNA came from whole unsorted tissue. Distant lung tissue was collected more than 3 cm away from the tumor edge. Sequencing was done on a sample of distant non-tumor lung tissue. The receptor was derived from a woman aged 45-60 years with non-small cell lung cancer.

The CDR3 nucleotides read TGTGTCAGCAGTGAAGGGTATGGACAGATAAACAATCAGTACTTC. It yields the protein CVSSEGYGQINNQYF. The chain combines TRBV6-1 with TRBJ2-4; tentatively, D is TRBD1 (6 bases). Germline CDR1 and CDR2: MNHNS and SASEGT. This CDR3 has 15 residues.